The 32 T cell receptor beta chains presented below share a single source sample, sequenced in a study of OX40 agonist ivuxolimab in advanced cancers. The method was the immunoSEQ multiplex PCR assay. TCRdb mirrors the immuneACCESS table, restricted to in-frame sequences. Some clones are absent from its copies; in checked studies, under half trace to an unresolved V gene, and the reason for the others is unknown. This sample is represented by tens of thousands of clones; 70% to 85% of them were singletons. The ten top clones hold 5% to 7.5% of the sample. The sample consisted of CD4+ or CD8+ T cells sorted from blood, taken in a trial of the OX40 agonist ivuxolimab. Receptors were obtained from an adult with an advanced solid tumor such as melanoma, head and neck, liver or kidney cancer.

This sequence joins TRBV7-6 and TRBJ2-7; D tentatively fits TRBD1 or TRBD2 (5 bases each). The ends were cut back, 2 bases at V and 6 bases at J, with 14 bases in the middle. The germline CDR1 and CDR2 sequences are SGHVS and FNYEAQ. The CDR3 runs 14 residues. The chain's CDR3 is CASSLFPGTSEQYF. The CDR3 bases are TGTGCCAGCAGCTTATTCCCAGGGACCAGCGAGCAGTACTTC.

The V call is TRBV5-5, the J call TRBJ1-1; 7 nucleotides line up with TRBD1. The CDR3 extends over 13 amino acids. The V segment lost 4 bases and the J segment 5 bases; nucleotides outside the gene matches: 5. Germline V gene lookup returns CDR1 SGHKS and CDR2 YYEKEE (reference sequence). As DNA, the CDR3 is TGTGCCAGCAGCAGACAGGGTTGGACTGAAGCTTTCTTT. It encodes CASSRQGWTEAFF.

CDR3 DNA: TGTGCCAGCGGGCTAGGGGACAATGAGCAGTTCTTC. This gives the protein CASGLGDNEQFF. The rearrangement links TRBV28 to TRBJ2-1, with a tentative D call TRBD1 (5 bases). Trimming left V 8 bases short and J 5 bases short, with 10 bases between. Germline V lookup: CDR1 MDHEN, CDR2 SYDVKM. CDR3 length: 12 residues.

V gene TRBV7-2 combines with J gene TRBJ1-2; a weak D match, TRBD1 (5 bases). The V end was cut by 5 bases, the J end by 4 bases, with 11 bases between. The CDR3 totals 13 residues. Germline V CDR1 and CDR2: SGHTA, FQGNSA. The CDR3 sequence is CASSHSQGYGYTF. CDR3 coding DNA: TGTGCCAGCAGCCACTCTCAGGGCTATGGCTACACCTTC.

This clone was detected a few times. CDR3 loop: CASSLGYDTQYF. The CDR3 region has the DNA TGTGCCAGCAGCTTGGGGTACGATACGCAGTATTTT. This chain joins TRBV11-2 and TRBJ2-3; no reliable D call. Trimming cost V 3 bases and J 6 bases, with 7 bases left between them. CDR1 and CDR2 from the germline V gene are SGHAT and FQNNGV. The CDR3 covers 12 residues.

The chain has TRBV7-2 and TRBJ1-2; the D is unclear. The CDR3 has 15 residues. CDR1 and CDR2 (germline): SGHTA, FQGNSA. The V end was cut by 0 bases, the J end by 1 base, with 9 bases between. DNA for the CDR3: TGTGCCAGCAGCTTAGCAGGTGGCGGTAACTATGGCTACACCTTC. Translating it yields CASSLAGGGNYGYTF.

The rearrangement joins TRBV7-9 to TRBJ1-2, with D possibly being TRBD1 (5 bases). Germline CDR1 and CDR2: SEHNR and FQNEAQ (reference sequence). The CDR3 spans 14 residues. V lost 3 bases and J lost 8, with 16 bases in between. For the CDR3, the DNA is TGTGCCAGCAGCTTGGCGGACGGGGCCGGGGGCTACACCTTC. Amino acids: CASSLADGAGGYTF.

This clone was observed a few times. V and J are TRBV21-1 and TRBJ1-6. TRBV21-1 corresponds to a pseudogene. This CDR3 has 18 amino acids. The CDR3 DNA follows: TGTGCCAGCAGCAAACGGGGGGGCGGAGAGAGGTATAATTCACCCCTCCACTTT. It specifies CASSKRGGGERYNSPLHF.

This clone was seen more than once but under ten times. The chain combines TRBV15 with TRBJ2-7; D is undetermined. This CDR3 spans 14 amino acids. Per the germline V gene, CDR1 is LNHNV and CDR2 is YYDKDF (reference sequence). The ends were cut back, 0 bases at V and 2 bases at J, with 8 bases in the middle. Written as DNA, the CDR3 is TGTGCCACCAGCAGAGATCCAGGAACCTACGAGCAGTACTTC. Its protein is CATSRDPGTYEQYF.

This clone came up once. The chain joins TRBV25-1 to TRBJ1-2; D possibly corresponds to TRBD1 (5 bases). The V and J ends lost 8 bases and 7 bases respectively, with 11 bases between them. The V gene's germline CDR1 is MGHDK and CDR2 SYGVNS. The CDR3 spans 11 residues. The CDR3 loop reads CASRGAAGYTF. The CDR3 nucleotides read TGTGCCAGCCGCGGGGCAGCTGGCTACACCTTC.

The chain has TRBV7-9 and TRBJ1-5; possibly TRBD1 for D (5 bases). This CDR3 comprises 16 residues. CDR1 and CDR2 (germline): SEHNR, FQNEAQ (reference sequence). Trimming pared 5 bases from V and 1 base from J, leaving 15 bases between. DNA for the CDR3: TGTGCCAGCAGCCAAATGGGACCGCGAAGCAATCAGCCCCAGCATTTT. Translating it yields CASSQMGPRSNQPQHF.

This clone was recorded a few times. J is TRBJ2-2 and V is TRBV4-3, with 12 bases identical to TRBD2. The CDR3 spans 20 residues. Per the germline V gene, CDR1 is LGHNA and CDR2 is YSLEER. V was clipped by 0 bases and J by 3 bases; unmatched bases: 11. DNA for the CDR3: TGCGCCAGCAGCCAAGATGGGCTAGCGGGGGGGTCTAAGGACACCGGGGAGCTGTTTTTT. Amino acids: CASSQDGLAGGSKDTGELFF.

The chain links TRBV5-1 to TRBJ2-5, with D uncertain. The germline V gene has CDR1 SGHRS and CDR2 YFSETQ. The CDR3 has 14 amino acids. V shed 4 bases and J shed 0 bases, with 10 bases lying between them. CDR3 protein: CASSLPEYQETQYF. Written as DNA, the CDR3 is TGCGCCAGCAGCCTCCCAGAGTACCAAGAGACCCAGTACTTC. Full variable domain (rest looked up from reference TRBV5-1 and TRBJ2-5): KAGVTQTPRYLIKTRGQQVTLSCSPISGHRSVSWYQQTPGQGLQFLFEYFSETQRNKGNFPGRFSGRQFSNSRSEMNVSTLELGDSALYLCASSLPEYQETQYFGPGTRLLVL.

The V gene is TRBV29-1, the J gene TRBJ2-1; 7 bases match TRBD1. This CDR3 has 13 amino acids. V lost 3 bases and J lost 10; bases outside the gene matches: 9. Germline V gene sequence: CDR1 SQVTM, CDR2 ANQGSEA. CDR3 sequence (DNA): TGCAGCGTTGACTCCCCGACAGGGAACGAGCAGTTCTTC. Residues: CSVDSPTGNEQFF.

The V and J genes are TRBV4-1 and TRBJ2-7; TRBD1 matches at 7 bases. CDR1 MGHRA and CDR2 YSYEKL come from the germline V gene. Trimming at V came to 3 bases and at J to 1 base, leaving 12 bases not matched to a gene. The CDR3 is 17 residues long. CDR3: CASSHYSQGDFSYEQYF. The DNA of the CDR3 is TGCGCCAGCAGCCATTATTCCCAGGGGGATTTTTCCTACGAGCAGTACTTC.

The CDR3 bases are TGTGCCATCAGTGGAAGGGGAGCGGGGGGGCCCACCGGGGAGCTGTTTTTT. This codes for CAISGRGAGGPTGELFF. The V call is TRBV10-3, the J call TRBJ2-2; the match to TRBD2 covers 10 bases. The CDR3 spans 17 residues. Trimming took 4 bases from V and 4 from J; bases not matched to a gene: 9. Germline-derived CDR1 and CDR2 are ENHRY and SYGVKD.

The chain has TRBV13 and TRBJ2-7; 11 nucleotides line up with TRBD1. Trimming cost V 5 bases and J 6 bases; bases outside gene matches: 9. The CDR3 runs 15 residues. Looked up from germline, CDR1 is PRHDT and CDR2 is FYEKMQ (reference sequence). Here the CDR3 reads CASSPTPGQGGEQYF. The CDR3 DNA sequence: TGTGCCAGCAGCCCAACTCCGGGACAGGGGGGCGAGCAGTACTTC.

A note on this clone: This CDR3 is also generated by other DNA sequences in the sample. The chain carries TRBV10-3 and TRBJ2-7; 13 bases map to TRBD2. The germline gives CDR1 ENHRY, CDR2 SYGVKD. V lost 10 bases to trimming and J lost 3 bases; unmatched junction nucleotides: 6. There are 14 residues in the CDR3. The CDR3 protein is CATHRTSGSYEQYF. For the CDR3, the DNA is TGTGCCACCCATCGGACTAGCGGGAGCTACGAGCAGTACTTC.

The CDR3 region is CASSLKTGENYGYTF. The CDR3 DNA is TGTGCCAGCAGCCTAAAGACAGGGGAGAACTATGGCTACACCTTC. This chain links TRBV7-2 with TRBJ1-2; 8 bases are shared with TRBD1. The germline CDR1 and CDR2 sequences are SGHTA and FQGNSA. The CDR3 runs 15 residues. Trimming took 5 bases from V and 2 from J; bases not matched to a gene: 7.

This chain connects TRBV19 to TRBJ1-5; D unclear. The germline gives CDR1 LNHDA, CDR2 SQIVND (reference sequence). Between the trimmed V and J ends, which lost 1 base and 6 bases, there was a span of 13 bases. The CDR3 covers 15 residues. DNA for the CDR3: TGTGCCAGTAGTATAGGGCTCGGTCTCCCTCAGCCCCAGCATTTT. Its translation is CASSIGLGLPQPQHF.

On this clone: In the same sample, other DNA sequences code for this CDR3. The chain combines TRBV6-5 with TRBJ1-2; D unresolved. V was trimmed by 7 bases and J by 0 bases, leaving 6 bases between them. The CDR3 totals 12 residues. Germline CDR1 MNHEY, CDR2 SVGAGI. DNA of the CDR3: TGTGCCAGCAAAGGAACTAACTATGGCTACACCTTC. As protein: CASKGTNYGYTF.

The rearrangement links TRBV9 to TRBJ1-1; no clear D gene. In germline, CDR1 is SGDLS, CDR2 YYNGEE. The length of the CDR3 is 13 residues. V dropped 0 bases and J dropped 5 bases, with 8 bases sitting between them. Written as DNA, the CDR3 is TGTGCCAGCAGCGTAGGGGCGAGGACTGAAGCTTTCTTT. It codes for CASSVGARTEAFF.

The chain joins TRBV9 to TRBJ2-3; TRBD1 agrees at 8 bases. Per germline, CDR1 SGDLS and CDR2 YYNGEE. This CDR3 is 22 amino acids long. The ends lost 4 bases at V and 2 bases at J; junction bases unmatched: 27. CDR3 sequence: CASSSRVGGQAGRRGVTDTQYF. In DNA, the CDR3 is TGTGCCAGCAGCTCTAGAGTGGGGGGACAGGCGGGCAGGCGCGGAGTCACAGATACGCAGTATTTT.

This chain uses TRBV11-2 with TRBJ2-1; D unresolved. The length of the CDR3 is 15 residues. CDR1 is SGHAT, CDR2 FQNNGV, per germline. With 1 base removed from V and 0 bases from J, the gap between germline ends came to 7 bases. As DNA, the CDR3 is TGTGCCAGCAGCTTAGGGAGTAGCTCCTACAATGAGCAGTTCTTC. The encoded protein is CASSLGSSSYNEQFF.

This clone was found a few times. The rearrangement joins TRBV20-1 to TRBJ1-2, with unresolved D. Germline V gene lookup returns CDR1 DFQATT and CDR2 SNEGSKA (reference sequence). The CDR3 is 11 residues long. Trimming pared 6 bases from V and 4 bases from J, leaving 9 bases between. The DNA of the CDR3 is TGCAGTGCCCCTCTTGGCTATGGCTACACCTTC. This encodes CSAPLGYGYTF.

The DNA for the CDR3 is TGTGCCAGCAGCTTAAAACCAACCGGGGAGCTGTTTTTT. It yields the protein CASSLKPTGELFF. This chain joins TRBV7-3 and TRBJ2-2; no clear D gene. From germline, CDR1 is SGHTA and CDR2 FQGTGA. Trimming took 1 base from V and 5 from J, leaving 5 bases between them. The CDR3 runs 13 residues.

The V and J genes are TRBV18 and TRBJ1-1, with a weak D call TRBD1 (5 bases). CDR3 length: 14 amino acids. Trimming pared 4 bases from V and 5 bases from J, leaving 14 bases between. Looked up from germline, CDR1 is KGHSH and CDR2 is LQKENI. CDR3 residues: CASSLMGGTTEAFF. The DNA for the CDR3 is TGTGCCAGCTCACTCATGGGGGGAACAACTGAAGCTTTCTTT. Together with reference TRBV18 and TRBJ1-1, the CDR3 gives the full variable domain: NAGVMQNPRHLVRRRGQEARLRCSPMKGHSHVYWYRQLPEEGLKFMVYLQKENIIDESGMPKERFSAEFPKEGPSILRIQQVVRGDSAAYFCASSLMGGTTEAFFGQGTRLTVV.

V is TRBV18 and J is TRBJ2-7, with TRBD2 matching 8 bases. This CDR3 comprises 13 residues. Germline V gene sequence: CDR1 KGHSH, CDR2 LQKENI. V dropped 5 bases and J dropped 5; count of bases not matched to a gene: 5. This CDR3 reads CASSGLAVDEQYF. CDR3 nucleotides: TGTGCCAGCTCAGGACTAGCCGTGGACGAGCAGTACTTC.

This chain uses TRBV20-1 with TRBJ2-1; D uncertain. This CDR3 region has 11 residues. V was clipped by 2 bases and J by 5 bases, with 4 bases between them. The germline CDR1 and CDR2 sequences are DFQATT and SNEGSKA (reference sequence). CDR3 coding DNA: TGCAGTGCTAGACCCCACAATGAGCAGTTCTTC. This sequence encodes CSARPHNEQFF.

The chain recombines TRBV19 with TRBJ2-7, with D perhaps matching TRBD1 (7 bases). The CDR3 loop spans 15 amino acids. The V gene's germline CDR1 is LNHDA and CDR2 SQIVND (reference sequence). Trimming shortened V by 6 bases and J by 4 bases, and 19 bases separated the two germline ends. The CDR3 sequence: CASSPSQGGRYEQYF. As DNA, the CDR3 is TGTGCCAGTAGCCCGAGCCAGGGGGGAAGGTACGAGCAGTACTTC.

This clone was recorded once. DNA for the CDR3: TGTGCCAGCACCTACGGAGGAGGGGGGGAGACCCAGTACTTC. The encoded protein is CASTYGGGGETQYF. The V gene is TRBV7-2, the J gene TRBJ2-5; D is possibly TRBD1 or TRBD2 (6 bases each). The V gene's germline CDR1 is SGHTA and CDR2 FQGNSA. The CDR3 runs 14 residues. The ends were cut back, 7 bases at V and 5 bases at J, with 17 bases in the middle.

The rearrangement links TRBV2 to TRBJ2-1; maybe TRBD2 (7 bases). CDR1 is SNHLY and CDR2 is FYNNEI in the germline V gene. V gave up 4 bases and J gave up 8 bases, with 9 bases separating them. This CDR3 comprises 12 residues. The CDR3 DNA is TGTGCCAGCAGTGTAGGGGGGGATGAGCAGTTCTTC. It specifies CASSVGGDEQFF.